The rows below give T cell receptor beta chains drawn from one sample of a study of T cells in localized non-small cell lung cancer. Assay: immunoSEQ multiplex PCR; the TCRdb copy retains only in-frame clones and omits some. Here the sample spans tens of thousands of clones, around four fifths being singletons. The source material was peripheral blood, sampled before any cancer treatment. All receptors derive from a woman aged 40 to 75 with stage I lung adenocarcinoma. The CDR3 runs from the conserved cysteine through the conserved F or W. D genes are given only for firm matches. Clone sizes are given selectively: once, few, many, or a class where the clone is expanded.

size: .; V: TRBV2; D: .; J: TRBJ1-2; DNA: TGTGCCAGCAGTGCGGACATAAACTATGGCTACACCTTC; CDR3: CASSADINYGYTF
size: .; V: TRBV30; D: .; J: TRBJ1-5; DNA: TGTGCCTGGAGCCCTCAGGGGCCTAGCAATCAGCCCCAGCATTTT; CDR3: CAWSPQGPSNQPQHF
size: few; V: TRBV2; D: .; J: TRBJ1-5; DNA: TGTGCCAGCAGTGGTGTAAATAGCAATCAGCCCCAGCATTTT; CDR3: CASSGVNSNQPQHF
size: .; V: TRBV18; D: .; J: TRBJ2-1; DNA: TGTGCCAGCTCACCATCGGGGGCAGGCTACAATGAGCAGTTCTTC; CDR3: CASSPSGAGYNEQFF
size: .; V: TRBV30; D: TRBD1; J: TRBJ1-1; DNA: TGTGCCTGGGAAAAGGCACAGGGGTACACTGAAGCTTTCTTT; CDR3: CAWEKAQGYTEAFF
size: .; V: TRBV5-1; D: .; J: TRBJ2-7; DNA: TGCGCCAGCAGCTTGGACAGGGTAGGGGACGAGCAGTACTTC; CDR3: CASSLDRVGDEQYF
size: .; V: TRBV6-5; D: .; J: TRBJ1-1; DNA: TGTGCCAGCAGTTACCGGGGGGAGAACACTGAAGCTTTCTTT; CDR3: CASSYRGENTEAFF
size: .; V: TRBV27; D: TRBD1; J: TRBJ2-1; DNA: TGTGCCAGCAGACCGGGACAGGGACTCCGGGTAGGTGAGCAGTTCTTC; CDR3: CASRPGQGLRVGEQFF
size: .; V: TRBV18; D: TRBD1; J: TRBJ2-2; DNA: TGTGCCAGCTCAAGCTCGCGTCGGGGACAGGGGCGCGGCGGGGAGCTGTTTTTT; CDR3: CASSSSRRGQGRGGELFF
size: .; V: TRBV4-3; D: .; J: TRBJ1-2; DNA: TGCGCCAGCAGCCAAGGCAGGCTCGCTTTTGGCTACACCTTC; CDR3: CASSQGRLAFGYTF
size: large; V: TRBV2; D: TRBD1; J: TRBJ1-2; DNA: TGTGCCAGCATCCCGGGACAGGGAGATTACGATGGCTACACCTTC; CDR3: CASIPGQGDYDGYTF
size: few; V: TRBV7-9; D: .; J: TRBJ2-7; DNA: TGTGCCAGCAGCTTTGGCGGGTCCTCCTACGAGCAGTACTTC; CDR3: CASSFGGSSYEQYF
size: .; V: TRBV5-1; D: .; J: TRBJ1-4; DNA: TGCGCCAACCTAGCGCCCCAGGGGCCCTTATTGGAAAAACTGTTTTTT; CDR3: CANLAPQGPLLEKLFF
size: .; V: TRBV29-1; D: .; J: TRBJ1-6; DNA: TGCAGCGTTAGAAATAGTCGGGAATCGCCCCTCCACTTT; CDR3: CSVRNSRESPLHF
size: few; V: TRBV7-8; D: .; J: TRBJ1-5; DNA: TGTGCCAGCAGCCTCTACAGGGAGAGTCCTTTTAGCAATCAGCCCCAGCATTTT; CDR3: CASSLYRESPFSNQPQHF
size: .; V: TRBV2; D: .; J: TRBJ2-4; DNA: TGTGCCAGCGGAACCCCCAGGGAGAACATTCAGTACTTC; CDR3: CASGTPRENIQYF
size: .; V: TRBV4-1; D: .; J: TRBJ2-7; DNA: TGCGCCAGCAGCCAAGAACCGGGTTCGATACGCGAGCAGTACTTC; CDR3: CASSQEPGSIREQYF
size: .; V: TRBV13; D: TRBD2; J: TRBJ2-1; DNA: TGTGCCAGCAGCTTAGGTAGCGGGGGCGCCCCCCCCTACAATGAGCAGTTCTTC; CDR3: CASSLGSGGAPPYNEQFF
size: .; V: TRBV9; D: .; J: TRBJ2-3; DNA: TGTGCCAGCAGCGTAGGCCCTCTCACAGATACGCAGTATTTT; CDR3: CASSVGPLTDTQYF
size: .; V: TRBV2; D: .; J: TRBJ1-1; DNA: TGTGCCAGCAGGTCACAGGGGAACACTGAAGCTTTCTTT; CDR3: CASRSQGNTEAFF
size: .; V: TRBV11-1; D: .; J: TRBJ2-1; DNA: TGTGCCAGCAGCTTGTCTGGGTATACCTACAATGAGCAGTTCTTC; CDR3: CASSLSGYTYNEQFF
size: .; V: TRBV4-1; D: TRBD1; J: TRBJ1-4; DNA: TGCGCCAGCAGCCAACAGGGGGCGAGGGAAAAACTGTTTTTT; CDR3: CASSQQGAREKLFF
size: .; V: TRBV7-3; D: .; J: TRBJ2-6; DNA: TGTGCCAGCAGCGAACAGGGCACTGGGGCCAACGTCCTGACTTTC; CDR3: CASSEQGTGANVLTF
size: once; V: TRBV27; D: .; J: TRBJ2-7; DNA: TGTGCCAGCAGCACCTGGACCGGGGTGCAGTACTTC; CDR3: CASSTWTGVQYF
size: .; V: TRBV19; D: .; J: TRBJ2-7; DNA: TGTGCCAGTAGTATCGCTGTGGAGGGCGAGCAGTACTTC; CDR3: CASSIAVEGEQYF
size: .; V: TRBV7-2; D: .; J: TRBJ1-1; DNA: TGTGCCAGCAGCCGCCCGGGACCCTGGAACACTGAAGCTTTCTTT; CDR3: CASSRPGPWNTEAFF
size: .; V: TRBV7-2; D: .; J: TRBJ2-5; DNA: TGTGCCAGCAGCCCCCCCCGCGGTTTCGGGGAGACCCAGTACTTC; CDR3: CASSPPRGFGETQYF
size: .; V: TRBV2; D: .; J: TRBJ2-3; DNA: TGTGCCAGCAGCTGGGCTAGCGGCACAGATACGCAGTATTTT; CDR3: CASSWASGTDTQYF
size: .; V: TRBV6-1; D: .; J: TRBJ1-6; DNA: TGTGCCAGCAGTGAAATAGAAGGGAATAATTCACCCCTCCACTTT; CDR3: CASSEIEGNNSPLHF
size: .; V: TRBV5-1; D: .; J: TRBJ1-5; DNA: TGCGCCAGCAGCGCAGAGCCGGGGGGGAGCAATCAGCCCCAGCATTTT; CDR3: CASSAEPGGSNQPQHF
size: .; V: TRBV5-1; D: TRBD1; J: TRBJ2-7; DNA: TGCGCCAGCAGCCTTGACGGGACAGATTTCTACGAGCAGTACTTC; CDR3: CASSLDGTDFYEQYF
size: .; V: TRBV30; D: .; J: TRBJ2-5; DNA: TGTGCCTGGAGTGGAATCCAGGGGTCTGGGGAGACCCAGTACTTC; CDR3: CAWSGIQGSGETQYF
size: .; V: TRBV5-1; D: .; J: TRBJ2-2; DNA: TGCGCCAGCAGCTTAACTAGCCCGAGGCAAGACGGGGAGCTGTTTTTT; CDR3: CASSLTSPRQDGELFF
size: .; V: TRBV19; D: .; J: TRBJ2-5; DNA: TGTGCCAGTAGGGGGTTCGAGACCCAGTACTTC; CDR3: CASRGFETQYF
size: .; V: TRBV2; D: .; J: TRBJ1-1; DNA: TGTGCCAGCAGTTCCCACAGGGAGGGCACTGAAGCTTTCTTT; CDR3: CASSSHREGTEAFF
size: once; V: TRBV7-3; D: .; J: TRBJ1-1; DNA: TGTGCCAGCAGCTCCGGGAGCGGGTCTGAAGCTTTCTTT; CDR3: CASSSGSGSEAFF
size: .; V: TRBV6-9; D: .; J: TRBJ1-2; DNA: TGTGCCAGCAGTAGACGGGCTAACTATGGCTACACCTTC; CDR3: CASSRRANYGYTF
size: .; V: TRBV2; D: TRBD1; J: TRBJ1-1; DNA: TGTGCCAGCAGTCTTGACAGGGGGTCGAACACTGAAGCTTTCTTT; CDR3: CASSLDRGSNTEAFF
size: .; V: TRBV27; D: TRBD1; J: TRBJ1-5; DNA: TGTGCCAGCAGTTTATCGGGGACAGGGGATCAGCCCCAGCATTTT; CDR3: CASSLSGTGDQPQHF
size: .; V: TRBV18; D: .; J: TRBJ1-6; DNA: TGTGCCAGCTCACCACCGAATCCAGGCTATTATAATTCACCCCTCCACTTT; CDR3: CASSPPNPGYYNSPLHF
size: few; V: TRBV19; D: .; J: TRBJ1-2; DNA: TGTGCCAGTAGTCCAACCCTAGGGGAGGGCTACACCTTC; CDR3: CASSPTLGEGYTF
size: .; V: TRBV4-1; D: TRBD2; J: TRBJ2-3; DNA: TGCGCCAGCAGCGGATCTAGCGGGGGGGCCGGAACAGATACGCAGTATTTT; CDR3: CASSGSSGGAGTDTQYF
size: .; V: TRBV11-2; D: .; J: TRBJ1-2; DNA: TGTGCCAGCAGCTTAGCTGGGGGTTATGGCTACACCTTC; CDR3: CASSLAGGYGYTF
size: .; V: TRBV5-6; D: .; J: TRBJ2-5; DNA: TGTGCCAGCAGCTTGGAGTCCAACCAAGAGACCCAGTACTTC; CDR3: CASSLESNQETQYF
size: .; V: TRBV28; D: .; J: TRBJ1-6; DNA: TGTGCCAGCAGTTTCGGGGTTTCGTCACCCCTCCACTTT; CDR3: CASSFGVSSPLHF
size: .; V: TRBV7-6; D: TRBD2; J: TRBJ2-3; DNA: TGTGCCAGCAGTCCCGCCGGGACTAGCGGCACAGATACGCAGTATTTT; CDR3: CASSPAGTSGTDTQYF
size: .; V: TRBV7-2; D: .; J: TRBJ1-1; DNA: TGTGCCAGCAGCAACATGAACACTGAAGCTTTCTTT; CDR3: CASSNMNTEAFF
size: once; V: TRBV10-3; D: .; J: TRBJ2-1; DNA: TGTGCCATCAGTGAGCCAACCCATGAGCAGTTCTTC; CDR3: CAISEPTHEQFF
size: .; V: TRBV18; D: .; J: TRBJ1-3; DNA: TGTGCCAGCTCACCAAGTTCAGGGGCTGGGAGTTCCTCTGGAAACACCATATATTTT; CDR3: CASSPSSGAGSSSGNTIYF